This T cell receptor (beta chain) stems from a study of blood T cell repertoires in COVID-19 (dated by TCRdb to about 2020). Regarding the complete study: The collaborator samples originated in the United States, Italy and Spain and spanned the acute and convalescent phases of COVID-19. HLA class I and class II types, where available, came from metadata supplied by the sample provider rather than from assay-based typing. The prospective study material was composed of cDNA or gDNA derived from T cells, B-cell-depleted T cells, or PBMCs. The sample metadata nearly always contained a de-identified subject ID, COVID-19 status, age in years and sex. The samples were drawn from the first 160 participants of the ongoing ImmuneRACE study and from more than 1,000 subjects provided by 6 global collaborators. The repertoires were released in a freely available public database intended as a resource for research on the immune response to SARS-CoV-2. Deeply sampled blood TCRbeta repertoires from subjects exposed to, actively infected with, or recovered from COVID-19 were included in the dataset. What the work shows at the level of the full study, not this receptor alone: The quantity of clinical and demographic metadata differed by source and by participant and was supplied without curation.

TCRbeta CDR3 regions were amplified from genomic DNA by means of the immunoSEQ Assay, a bias-controlled multiplex PCR. The authors' pipeline ran thus. Nucleated cell counts per sample were estimated from amplification of reference gene primers within the assay. To quantify the absolute abundance of each unique TCRbeta CDR3 rearrangement, sequence reads were collapsed and filtered. For each sample, productive Simpson clonality was calculated as the square root of Simpson's diversity index over productive rearrangements. The clones in this table, taken by TCRdb from immuneACCESS, are in-frame only. Not every clone is retained; where verified, under half of the shortfall comes from an unresolved V gene, and the cause of the rest is unknown. V, J and clone size are those of that table, while D and trimming were read from the DNA. The sample data list 200,000 to 250,000 clones, and nearly 90% of these were observed just once. The ten largest clones add up to roughly 15% of the sample.

The germline V gene sets CDR1 to LGHNA and CDR2 to YSLEER. The CDR3, from cysteine to phenylalanine, totals 14 residues. Only CDR3 DNA remains: 42 bases, in frame from the first base. V is trimmed back by 4 bases and J by 4 bases, and the junction contains 3 bases that no gene match accounts for. Concerning this clone: Its antigen remains undetermined. The input lacks base qualities; no much larger clone sits a single base away.

Participants in the prospective study were aged about 18 to 95 years, lived in some 24 United States geographic areas, and enrolled through a virtual design. In the prospective study, participants were assigned to cohorts based on the clinical history participants reported in a screening survey and a study questionnaire. Exposed participants were defined as having been in contact with someone with a PCR-confirmed or clinician-diagnosed COVID-19 case within 2 weeks of study entry. Mobile phlebotomists in the prospective study collected whole blood, serum and a nasopharyngeal or oropharyngeal swab from every participant. Prospective study participants could optionally give additional blood draws and questionnaires over an approximately 2-month period. Before DNA extraction, blood samples from the prospective study were shipped at room temperature or frozen.

In this chain, TRBV4-3 is recombined with TRBJ1-2; 10 junctional bases match TRBD1. Sequences were obtained from PBMCs or T cells enriched from blood (not recorded which). The origin of this receptor is a man under 40 who had been exposed to COVID-19. The DNA reads as follows: TGCGCCAGCAGCCCGGGACAGGGGTCCTATGGCTACACCTTC. Its translation reads: CASSPGQGSYGYTF.